The 32 T cell receptor beta chains listed next were all sequenced from one sample in a study of T cells expressing NK-cell markers. Reanalyzing the 5' RACE reads, TCRdb keeps one entry per CDR3 protein, without DNA. The specimen's table records approximately 460,000 distinct CDR3 sequences. What was sequenced was blood T cells: a sorted CD56 or NKG2C T cell subset, CD4+ or CD8+ T cells, or bulk PBMC T cells (not recorded which). These receptors came from a woman aged 18-69 years in good health.

J is TRBJ1-6 and V is TRBV12-5; lacking DNA, the TRBD1 call made by TCRdb goes unchecked. The CDR3 length is 16 residues. CDR1 LGHNT and CDR2 FRNRAP come from the germline V gene. The CDR3 here is CASGSGDRSNNSPLHF.

The rearrangement links TRBV7-8 to TRBJ1-6. This CDR3 spans 16 amino acids. In germline, CDR1 is SGHVS, CDR2 FQNEAQ. The CDR3 spells CASSLALGSYNSPLHF.

The chain couples TRBV20-1 to TRBJ2-3; TCRdb names TRBD2, which stays unverified in the absence of DNA. This CDR3 has 14 amino acids. Per germline, CDR1 DFQATT and CDR2 SNEGSKA (reference sequence). This CDR3 is CSAKGRGEADTQYF.

This rearrangement joins TRBV15 to TRBJ1-1; TCRdb picks TRBD1, but there is no DNA to check that call. The CDR3 contains 12 residues. Germline values: CDR1 LNHNV, CDR2 YYDKDF (reference sequence). CDR3 residues: CATSTTGPEAFF. The complete variable domain, with remaining parts taken from reference TRBV15 and TRBJ1-1, reads DAMVIQNPRYQVTQFGKPVTLSCSQTLNHNVMYWYQQKSSQAPKLLFHYYDKDFNNEADTPDNFQSRRPNTSFCFLDIRSPGLGDTAMYLCATSTTGPEAFFGQGTRLTVV.

The V and J genes are TRBV7-2 and TRBJ1-4. This CDR3 has 13 residues. Germline V CDR1 and CDR2: SGHTA, FQGNSA. The CDR3 protein is CASSPAWGEKLFF.

V and J are TRBV24-1 and TRBJ2-1; the TRBD1 assignment by TCRdb is unverifiable without DNA. CDR3 length: 13 amino acids. CDR1 KGHDR and CDR2 SFDVKD come from the germline V gene. CDR3 amino acids: CATSDSGEDEQFF.

The chain carries TRBV7-2 and TRBJ1-5. CDR1 SGHTA and CDR2 FQGNSA come from the germline V gene. The CDR3 consists of 15 residues. Here the CDR3 reads CASSTTVGSNQPQHF. The full variable domain, rest sourced from reference TRBV7-2 and TRBJ1-5, is GAGVSQSPSNKVTEKGKDVELRCDPISGHTALYWYRQSLGQGLEFLIYFQGNSAPDKSGLPSDRFSAERTGGSVSTLTIQRTQQEDSAVYLCASSTTVGSNQPQHFGDGTRLSIL.

The CDR3: CAISQGYEQYF. The chain joins TRBV10-3 to TRBJ2-7. The CDR3 extends over 11 amino acids. Germline values: CDR1 ENHRY, CDR2 SYGVKD.

The chain has TRBV6-2 or TRBV6-3 and TRBJ2-1. This CDR3 is 14 amino acids long. Germline assignment: CDR1 MNHEY and CDR2 SVGEGT. CDR3: CASSYTSPDNEQFF.

The genes are TRBV4-3 and TRBJ1-6. This CDR3 region has 15 residues. Germline V gene lookup returns CDR1 LGHNA and CDR2 YSLEER. CDR3 amino acids: CASSQEAGPYSPLHF.

The gene calls are TRBV30 and TRBJ1-5; TCRdb's assignment of TRBD1 cannot be checked, as there is no DNA. The V gene's germline CDR1 is GTSNPN and CDR2 SVGIG (reference sequence). The CDR3 is 14 amino acids. The CDR3 here is CAWSRGQGIQPQHF. The full variable domain, in which reference TRBV30 and TRBJ1-5 provide the parts outside the CDR3, is SQTIHQWPATLVQPVGSPLSLECTVEGTSNPNLYWYRQAAGRGLQLLFYSVGIGQISSEVPQNLSASRPQDRQFILSSKKLLLSDSGFYLCAWSRGQGIQPQHFGDGTRLSIL.

The chain joins TRBV10-3 to TRBJ1-1. The CDR3 totals 12 residues. Germline values: CDR1 ENHRY, CDR2 SYGVKD. The CDR3 sequence is CAISERRSEAFF.

The chain joins TRBV20-1 to TRBJ2-1; TCRdb selects TRBD1, and the lack of DNA leaves this call unchecked. This CDR3 contains 17 residues. CDR1 DFQATT and CDR2 SNEGSKA come from the germline V gene (reference sequence). The CDR3 sequence: CSAISLAVVRSYNEQFF.

This chain uses TRBV15 with TRBJ1-2; the TCRdb D gene call, TRBD1, has no DNA to confirm it. This CDR3 spans 15 amino acids. CDR1 is LNHNV, CDR2 YYDKDF, per germline (reference sequence). CDR3 residues: CATSRDGTALDGYTF.

J is TRBJ2-3 and V is TRBV5-1. This CDR3 has 14 amino acids. Germline lookup yields CDR1 SGHRS and CDR2 YFSETQ. CDR3 sequence reads: CASSLGDLTDTQYF.

V gene TRBV20-1 combines with J gene TRBJ2-6. Germline V gene lookup returns CDR1 DFQATT and CDR2 SNEGSKA (reference sequence). The CDR3 runs to 14 residues. CDR3 sequence reads: CSASTVSGANVLTF.

This chain uses TRBV9 with TRBJ2-1. Looked up from germline, CDR1 is SGDLS and CDR2 is YYNGEE. The CDR3 spans 11 residues. This CDR3 is CASNERGEQFF. The whole variable domain, filled in from reference TRBV9 and TRBJ2-1, reads DSGVTQTPKHLITATGQRVTLRCSPRSGDLSVYWYQQSLDQGLQFLIQYYNGEERAKGNILERFSAQQFPDLHSELNLSSLELGDSALYFCASNERGEQFFGPGTRLTVL.

The genes are TRBV12-3 or TRBV12-4 and TRBJ1-1. This CDR3 region has 14 residues. The CDR3 sequence: CASSFREGNTEAFF.

The J gene is TRBJ1-1, the V gene TRBV6-1; TCRdb designates TRBD1, a call that cannot be tested without DNA. This CDR3 region has 15 residues. CDR1 MNHNS and CDR2 SASEGT come from the germline V gene. Here the CDR3 reads CASSKSGAMGTEAFF.

The chain couples TRBV27 to TRBJ2-2. Germline assignment: CDR1 MNHEY and CDR2 SMNVEV (reference sequence). The CDR3 contains 12 residues. CDR3 loop: CASSLHPGELFF.

The chain has TRBV20-1 and TRBJ2-7; the D call from TCRdb, TRBD1, cannot be confirmed without DNA. The CDR3 contains 16 residues. Looked up from germline, CDR1 is DFQATT and CDR2 is SNEGSKA (reference sequence). This chain's CDR3 is CSARYVGQGTSYEQYF.

The chain joins TRBV12-3 or TRBV12-4 to TRBJ2-6; lacking DNA, the TRBD1 call made by TCRdb goes unchecked. This CDR3 has 18 residues. CDR3 amino acids: CASRPGWAVDSGANVLTF.

This chain uses TRBV20-1 with TRBJ1-1; TCRdb's D call of TRBD1 is untestable without DNA. Germline CDR1 reads DFQATT; CDR2 reads SNEGSKA (reference sequence). The CDR3 runs to 13 residues. This CDR3 is CSARGPINTEAFF.

This rearrangement joins TRBV18 to TRBJ2-3; as DNA is missing, the TRBD1 call by TCRdb cannot be tested. The CDR3 spans 13 residues. The germline V gene encodes CDR1 KGHSH and CDR2 LQKENI. CDR3 sequence reads: CASSPADSLSGHF.

This sequence joins TRBV20-1 and TRBJ2-1; lacking DNA, the TRBD1 call made by TCRdb goes unchecked. From germline, CDR1 is DFQATT and CDR2 SNEGSKA (reference sequence). The CDR3 loop spans 15 amino acids. This CDR3 reads CSARPNGGVYNEQFF.

The V call is TRBV19, the J call TRBJ2-7. Germline loops: CDR1 LNHDA, CDR2 SQIVND (reference sequence). This CDR3 spans 11 amino acids. This CDR3 is CARAGPYEQYF.

V usage is TRBV20-1 and J usage is TRBJ2-1; the TCRdb D gene call, TRBD2, has no DNA to confirm it. CDR3 size: 15 residues. CDR1 and CDR2 from the germline V gene are DFQATT and SNEGSKA (reference sequence). This CDR3 is CSAREGLATYNEQFF.

This chain connects TRBV28 to TRBJ2-1; TCRdb reports TRBD2, a call that lacks DNA to check it against. Germline V gene lookup returns CDR1 MDHEN and CDR2 SYDVKM. This CDR3 comprises 16 residues. The CDR3 is CASKREGRGPYNEQFF.

The genes are TRBV10-3 and TRBJ2-7. This CDR3 is 15 amino acids long. Germline assignment: CDR1 ENHRY and CDR2 SYGVKD. The CDR3 reads CAISEVDSFSAEQYF.

V gene TRBV19 combines with J gene TRBJ2-1; TCRdb's assignment of TRBD2 cannot be checked, as there is no DNA. The CDR3 has 15 amino acids. CDR1 is LNHDA and CDR2 is SQIVND in the germline V gene (reference sequence). CDR3 in amino acids: CASWGSGAFYNEQFF.

The chain combines TRBV6-1 with TRBJ1-1. The CDR3 loop spans 15 amino acids. Germline V gene sequence: CDR1 MNHNS, CDR2 SASEGT. The CDR3 loop is CASSPVGLMNTEAFF.

V is TRBV28 and J is TRBJ2-6; TCRdb's D call of TRBD1 is untestable without DNA. The CDR3 runs to 18 residues. Germline CDR1 MDHEN, CDR2 SYDVKM. The CDR3 loop reads CASSSTGTGSSGANVLTF.